Described below is a single T cell receptor (beta chain) sequence and its context. What it binds is unknown. Sequencing used immunoSEQ multiplex PCR; TCRdb keeps in-frame clones, though not all of them. The sample consists of about 23,000 clones, over 80% of them appearing once. This sample is drawn from a study of PD-1 blockade in mismatch repair-deficient tumors. Study observations and caveats: Tumor-resident clones, often absent from pretreatment blood, expanded after pembrolizumab and then contracted.

The V and J ends lost 2 bases and 5 bases respectively, with 7 bases between them. CDR1 and CDR2 (germline): PRHDT, FYEKMQ (reference sequence). The CDR3 is 12 amino acids. This TCR came from an adult with mismatch repair-deficient cancer. This rearrangement joins TRBV13 to TRBJ2-7, with D unclear. Sequences were derived from peripheral blood, sampled 12 weeks after starting pembrolizumab. CDR3: CASSLINHEQYF. CDR3 in DNA: TGTGCCAGCAGCTTAATTAACCACGAGCAGTACTTC. Looking up the rest from reference TRBV13 and TRBJ2-7 gives the full variable domain: AAGVIQSPRHLIKEKRETATLKCYPIPRHDTVYWYQQGPGQDPQFLISFYEKMQSDKGSIPDRFSAQQFSDYHSELNMSSLELGDSALYFCASSLINHEQYFGPGTRLTVT.